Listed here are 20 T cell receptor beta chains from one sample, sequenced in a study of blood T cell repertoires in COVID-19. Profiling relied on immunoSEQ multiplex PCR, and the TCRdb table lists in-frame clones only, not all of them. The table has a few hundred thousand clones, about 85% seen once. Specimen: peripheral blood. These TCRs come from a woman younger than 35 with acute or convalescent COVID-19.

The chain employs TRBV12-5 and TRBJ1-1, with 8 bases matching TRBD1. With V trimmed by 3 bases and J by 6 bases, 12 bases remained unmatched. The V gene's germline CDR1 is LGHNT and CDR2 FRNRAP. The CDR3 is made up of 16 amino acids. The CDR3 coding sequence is TGTGCTAGTGGTTTAGCAGTTCAGGGGGCGGGGGCTGAAGCTTTCTTT. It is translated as CASGLAVQGAGAEAFF.

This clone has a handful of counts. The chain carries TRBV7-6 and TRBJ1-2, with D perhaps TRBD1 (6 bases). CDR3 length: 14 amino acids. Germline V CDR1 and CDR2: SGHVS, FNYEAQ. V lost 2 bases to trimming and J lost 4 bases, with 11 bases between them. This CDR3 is CASSLSGESYGYTF. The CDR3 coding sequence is TGTGCCAGCAGCTTATCAGGGGAGTCCTATGGCTACACCTTC.

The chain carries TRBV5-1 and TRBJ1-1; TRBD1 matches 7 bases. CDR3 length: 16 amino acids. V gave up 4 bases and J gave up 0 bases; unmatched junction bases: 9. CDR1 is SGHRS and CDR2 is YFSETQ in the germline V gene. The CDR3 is CASSAQGGGMNTEAFF. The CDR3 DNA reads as TGCGCCAGCAGCGCCCAGGGGGGAGGCATGAACACTGAAGCTTTCTTT.

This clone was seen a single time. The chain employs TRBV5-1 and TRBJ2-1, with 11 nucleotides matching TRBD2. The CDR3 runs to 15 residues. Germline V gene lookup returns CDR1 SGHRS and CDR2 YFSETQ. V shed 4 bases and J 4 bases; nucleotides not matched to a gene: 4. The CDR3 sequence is CASSGGLAGYNEQFF. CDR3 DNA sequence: TGCGCCAGCAGCGGCGGACTAGCGGGTTACAATGAGCAGTTCTTC.

The DNA of the CDR3 is TGTGCCAGCAGTACCCGGACAGGGAGCACTGAAGCTTTCTTT. It codes for CASSTRTGSTEAFF. The genes are TRBV28 and TRBJ1-1, with 8 bases matching TRBD1. Germline CDR1 reads MDHEN; CDR2 reads SYDVKM. V gave up 5 bases and J gave up 4 bases; unmatched junction bases: 6. The CDR3 consists of 14 residues.

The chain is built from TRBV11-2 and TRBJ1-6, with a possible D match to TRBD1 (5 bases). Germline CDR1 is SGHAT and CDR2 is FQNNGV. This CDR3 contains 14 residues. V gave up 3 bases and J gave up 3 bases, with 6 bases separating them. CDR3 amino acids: CASSFRDYNSPLHF. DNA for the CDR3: TGTGCCAGCAGCTTCAGGGACTATAATTCACCCCTCCACTTT.

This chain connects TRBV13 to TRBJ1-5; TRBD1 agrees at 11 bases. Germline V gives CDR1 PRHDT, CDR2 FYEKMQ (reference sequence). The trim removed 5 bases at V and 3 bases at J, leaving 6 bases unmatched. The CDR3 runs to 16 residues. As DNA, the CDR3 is TGTGCCAGCAGCCTGGGGACAGGGGGGTTCAATCAGCCCCAGCATTTT. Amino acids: CASSLGTGGFNQPQHF.

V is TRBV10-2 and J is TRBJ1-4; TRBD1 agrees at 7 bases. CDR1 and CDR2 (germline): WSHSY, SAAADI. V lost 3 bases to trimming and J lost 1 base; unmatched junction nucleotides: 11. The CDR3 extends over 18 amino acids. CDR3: CASSERQLNRGTNEKLFF. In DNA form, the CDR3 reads TGCGCCAGCAGTGAAAGACAGCTAAACAGGGGAACTAATGAAAAACTGTTTTTT.

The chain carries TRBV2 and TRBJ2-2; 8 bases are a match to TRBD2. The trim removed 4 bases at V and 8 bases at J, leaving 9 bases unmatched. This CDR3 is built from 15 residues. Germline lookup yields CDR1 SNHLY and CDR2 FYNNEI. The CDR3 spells CASSVAGGGEGELFF. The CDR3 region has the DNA TGTGCCAGCAGTGTGGCGGGAGGTGGGGAAGGGGAGCTGTTTTTT. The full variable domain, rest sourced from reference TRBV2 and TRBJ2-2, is EPEVTQTPSHQVTQMGQEVILRCVPISNHLYFYWYRQILGQKVEFLVSFYNNEISEKSEIFDDQFSVERPDGSNFTLKIRSTKLEDSAMYFCASSVAGGGEGELFFGEGSRLTVL.

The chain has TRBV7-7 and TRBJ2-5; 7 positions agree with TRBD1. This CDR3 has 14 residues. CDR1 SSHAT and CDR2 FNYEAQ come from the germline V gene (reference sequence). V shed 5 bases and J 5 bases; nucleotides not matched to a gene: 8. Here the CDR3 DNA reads TGTGCCAGCAGCCAAAACACAGGGGCGGAGACCCAGTACTTC. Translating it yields CASSQNTGAETQYF. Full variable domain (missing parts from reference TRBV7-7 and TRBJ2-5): GAGVSQSPRYKVTKRGQDVTLRCDPISSHATLYWYQQALGQGPEFLTYFNYEAQPDKSGLPSDRFSAERPEGSISTLTIQRTEQRDSAMYRCASSQNTGAETQYFGPGTRLLVL.

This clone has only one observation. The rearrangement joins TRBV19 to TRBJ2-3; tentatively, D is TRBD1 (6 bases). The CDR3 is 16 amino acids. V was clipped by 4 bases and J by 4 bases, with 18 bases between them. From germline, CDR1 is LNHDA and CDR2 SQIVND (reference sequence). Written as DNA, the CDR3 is TGTGCCAGTAGTAAAAACAGGGTAGAACCCCCAGATACGCAGTATTTT. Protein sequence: CASSKNRVEPPDTQYF.

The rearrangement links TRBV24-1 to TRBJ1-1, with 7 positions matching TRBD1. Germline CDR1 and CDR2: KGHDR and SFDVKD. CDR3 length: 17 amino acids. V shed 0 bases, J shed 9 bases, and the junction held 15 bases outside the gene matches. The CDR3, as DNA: TGTGCCACCAGTGATTTGGGGGCCGGCGGGCAGGGGGAAAAAGCTTTCTTT. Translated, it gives CATSDLGAGGQGEKAFF.

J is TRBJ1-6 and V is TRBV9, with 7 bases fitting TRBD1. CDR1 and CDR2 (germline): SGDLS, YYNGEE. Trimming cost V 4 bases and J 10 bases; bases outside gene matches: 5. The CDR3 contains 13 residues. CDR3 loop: CASSSGTVSPLHF. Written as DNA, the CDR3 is TGTGCCAGCAGCTCAGGGACAGTATCACCCCTCCACTTT.

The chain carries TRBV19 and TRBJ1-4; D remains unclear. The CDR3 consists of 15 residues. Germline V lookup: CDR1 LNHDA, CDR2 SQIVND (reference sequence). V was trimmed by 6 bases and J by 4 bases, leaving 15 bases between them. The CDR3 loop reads CASSPFGNSNEKLFF. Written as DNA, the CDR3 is TGTGCCAGTAGCCCATTTGGAAACAGTAATGAAAAACTGTTTTTT. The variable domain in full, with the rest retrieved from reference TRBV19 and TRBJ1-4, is DGGITQSPKYLFRKEGQNVTLSCEQNLNHDAMYWYRQDPGQGLRLIYYSQIVNDFQKGDIAEGYSVSREKKESFPLTVTSAQKNPTAFYLCASSPFGNSNEKLFFGSGTQLSVL.

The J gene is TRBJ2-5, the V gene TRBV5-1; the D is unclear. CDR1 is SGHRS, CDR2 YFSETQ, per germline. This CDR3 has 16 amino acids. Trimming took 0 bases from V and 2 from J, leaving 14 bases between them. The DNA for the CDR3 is TGCGCCAGCAGCTTGGCCGGCTGGCAGGTACAAGAGACCCAGTACTTC. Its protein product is CASSLAGWQVQETQYF.

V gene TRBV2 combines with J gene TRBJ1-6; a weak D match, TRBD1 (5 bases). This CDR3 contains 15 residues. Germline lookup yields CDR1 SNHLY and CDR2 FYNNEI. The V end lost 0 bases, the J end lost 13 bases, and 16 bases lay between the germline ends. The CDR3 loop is CASSEAGDGREPLHF. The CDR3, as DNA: TGTGCCAGCAGTGAAGCGGGGGACGGTCGGGAGCCCCTCCACTTT.

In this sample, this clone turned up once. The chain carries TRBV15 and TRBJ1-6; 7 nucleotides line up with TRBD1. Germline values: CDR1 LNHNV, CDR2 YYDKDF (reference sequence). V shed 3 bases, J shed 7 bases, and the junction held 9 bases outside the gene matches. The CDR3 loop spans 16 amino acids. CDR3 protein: CATSSHRDRQNSPLHF. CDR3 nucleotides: TGTGCCACCAGCAGTCACCGGGACAGACAAAATTCACCCCTCCACTTT.

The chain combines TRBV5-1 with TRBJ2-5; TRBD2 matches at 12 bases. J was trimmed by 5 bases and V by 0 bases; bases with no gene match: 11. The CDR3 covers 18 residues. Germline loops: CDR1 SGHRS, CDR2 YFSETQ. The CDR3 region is CASSLELSSGGAEETQYF. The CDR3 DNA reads TGCGCCAGCAGCTTGGAGCTTTCTAGCGGGGGGGCGGAGGAGACCCAGTACTTC.

CDR3 region: CASSLVDFRNTIYF. CDR3 sequence (DNA): TGTGCCAGCAGCTTGGTTGACTTCCGAAACACCATATATTTT. The chain combines TRBV5-6 with TRBJ1-3, with D hard to call. Deletions cut 0 bases from V and 5 bases from J, with 9 bases between. Germline CDR1 is SGHDT and CDR2 is YYEEEE. CDR3 length: 14 residues.

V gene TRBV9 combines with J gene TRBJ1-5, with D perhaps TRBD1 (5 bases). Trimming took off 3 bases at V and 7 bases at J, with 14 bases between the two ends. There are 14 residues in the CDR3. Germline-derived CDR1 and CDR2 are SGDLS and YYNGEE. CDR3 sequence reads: CASSAGLDGQPQHF. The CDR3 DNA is TGTGCCAGCAGCGCGGGACTCGACGGCCAGCCCCAGCATTTT.